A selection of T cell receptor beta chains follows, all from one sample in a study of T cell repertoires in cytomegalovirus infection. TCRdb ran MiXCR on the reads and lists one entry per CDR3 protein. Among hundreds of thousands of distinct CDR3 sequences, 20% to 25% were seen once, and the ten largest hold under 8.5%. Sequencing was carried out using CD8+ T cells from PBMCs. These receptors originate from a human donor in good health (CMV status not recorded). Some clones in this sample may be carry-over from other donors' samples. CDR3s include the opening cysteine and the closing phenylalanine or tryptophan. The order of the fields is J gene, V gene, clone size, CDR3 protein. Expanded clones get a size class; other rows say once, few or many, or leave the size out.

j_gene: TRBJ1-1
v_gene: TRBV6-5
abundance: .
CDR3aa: CASSYESGTEAFF

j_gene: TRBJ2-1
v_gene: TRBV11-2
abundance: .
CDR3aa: CASSSPGQGACNEQFF

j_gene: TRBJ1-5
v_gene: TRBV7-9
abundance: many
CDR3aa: CASSSPLGSPQHF

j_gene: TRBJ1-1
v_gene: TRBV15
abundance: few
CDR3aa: CATSRDLLQTGVGTEAFF

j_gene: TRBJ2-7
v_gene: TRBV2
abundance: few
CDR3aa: CASSPLGTETYEQYF

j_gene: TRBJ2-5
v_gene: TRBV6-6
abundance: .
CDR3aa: CASSYPGTNRTQYF

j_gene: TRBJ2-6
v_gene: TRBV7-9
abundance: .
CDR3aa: CASSGRGRGANVLTF

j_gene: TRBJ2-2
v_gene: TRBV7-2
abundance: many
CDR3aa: CASSPRPTGAGELFF

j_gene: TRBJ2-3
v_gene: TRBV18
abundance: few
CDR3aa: CASSPRGVGTDTQYF

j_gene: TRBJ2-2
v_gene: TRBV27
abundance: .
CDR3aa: CASSFHRGRTGELFF

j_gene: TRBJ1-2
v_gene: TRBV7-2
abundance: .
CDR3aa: CTSSLSFGSDGYTF

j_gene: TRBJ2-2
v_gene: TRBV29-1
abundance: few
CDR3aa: CSVEKTGPGELFF

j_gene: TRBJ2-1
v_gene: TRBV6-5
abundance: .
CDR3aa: CASSALGYNEQFF

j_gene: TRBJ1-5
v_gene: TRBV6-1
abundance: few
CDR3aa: CASSEEDGPGDFNQPQHF

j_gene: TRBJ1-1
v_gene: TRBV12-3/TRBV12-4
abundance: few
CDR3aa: CASSFDRVFMNTEAFF

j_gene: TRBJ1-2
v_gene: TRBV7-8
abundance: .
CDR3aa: CASSLGPGPRDYGYTF

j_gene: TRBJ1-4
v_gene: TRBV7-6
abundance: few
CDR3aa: CASSLGGGDGEKLFF

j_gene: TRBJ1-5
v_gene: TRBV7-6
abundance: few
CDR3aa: CASSLGDRYDQPQHF

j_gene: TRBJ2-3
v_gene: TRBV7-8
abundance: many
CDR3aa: CASSQSVVVTDTQYF

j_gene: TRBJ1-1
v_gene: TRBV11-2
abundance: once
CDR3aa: CASSLVVKGTEAFF

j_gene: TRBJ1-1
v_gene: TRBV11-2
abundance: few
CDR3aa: CASSLVLASIEAFF

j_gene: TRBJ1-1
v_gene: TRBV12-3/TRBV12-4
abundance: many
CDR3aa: CASSRQGGSEAFF

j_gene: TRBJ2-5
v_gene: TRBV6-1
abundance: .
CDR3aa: CVSRTGTAQETQYF

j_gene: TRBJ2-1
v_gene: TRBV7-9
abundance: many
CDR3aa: CASTNRLGDSGAYNEQFF

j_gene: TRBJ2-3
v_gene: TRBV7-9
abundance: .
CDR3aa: CASSREGWSPGTDTQYF

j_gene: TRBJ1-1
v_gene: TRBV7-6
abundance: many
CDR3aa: CASSLAPSAGYTEAFF

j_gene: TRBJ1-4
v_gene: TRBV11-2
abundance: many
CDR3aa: CASSSEGSGATNEKLFF

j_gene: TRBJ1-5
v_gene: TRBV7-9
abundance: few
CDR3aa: CASSSWTPEPQHF

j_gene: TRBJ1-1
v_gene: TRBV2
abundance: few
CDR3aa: CAVRYIEAFF

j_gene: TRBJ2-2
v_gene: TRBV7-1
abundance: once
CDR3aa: CASSPWDRTGELFF

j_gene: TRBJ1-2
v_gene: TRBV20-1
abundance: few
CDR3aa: CSARSRQAEDGYTF

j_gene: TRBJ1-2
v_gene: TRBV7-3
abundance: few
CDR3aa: CASSFGGSIYGYTF

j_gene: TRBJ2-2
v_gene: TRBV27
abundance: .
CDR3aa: CANSLTGYTGELFF

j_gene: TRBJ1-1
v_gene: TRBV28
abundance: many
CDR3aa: CASSLERRRTPEAFF

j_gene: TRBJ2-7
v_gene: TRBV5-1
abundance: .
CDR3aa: CASTSPGGSEQYF

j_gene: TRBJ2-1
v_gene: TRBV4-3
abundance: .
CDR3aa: CASSQNPPGQKINEQFF

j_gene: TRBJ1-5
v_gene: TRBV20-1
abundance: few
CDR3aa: CSATGAPPHSNQPQHF